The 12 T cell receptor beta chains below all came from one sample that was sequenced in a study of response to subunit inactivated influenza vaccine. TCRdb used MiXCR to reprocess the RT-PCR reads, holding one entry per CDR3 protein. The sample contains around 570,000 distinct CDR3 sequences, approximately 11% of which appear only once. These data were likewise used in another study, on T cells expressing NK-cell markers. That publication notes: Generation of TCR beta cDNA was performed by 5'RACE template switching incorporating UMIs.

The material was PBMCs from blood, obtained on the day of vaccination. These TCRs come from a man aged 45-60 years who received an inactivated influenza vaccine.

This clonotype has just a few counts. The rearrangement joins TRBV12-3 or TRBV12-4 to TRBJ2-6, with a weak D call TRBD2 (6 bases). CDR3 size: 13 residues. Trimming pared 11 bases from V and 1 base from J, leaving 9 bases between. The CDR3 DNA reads TGTGCCGGGGGGAGATCTGGGGCCAACGTCCTGACTTTC. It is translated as CAGGRSGANVLTF.

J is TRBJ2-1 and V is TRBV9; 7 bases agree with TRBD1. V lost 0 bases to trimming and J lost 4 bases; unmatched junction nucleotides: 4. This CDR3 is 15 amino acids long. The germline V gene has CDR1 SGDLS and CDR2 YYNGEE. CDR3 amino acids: CASSVAPQGYNEQFF. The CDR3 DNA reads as TGTGCCAGCAGCGTAGCTCCACAGGGGTACAATGAGCAGTTCTTC.

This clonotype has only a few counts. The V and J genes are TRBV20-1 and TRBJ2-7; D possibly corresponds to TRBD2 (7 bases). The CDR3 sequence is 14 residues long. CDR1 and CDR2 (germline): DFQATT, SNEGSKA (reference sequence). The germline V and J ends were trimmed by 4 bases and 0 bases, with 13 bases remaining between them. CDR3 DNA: TGCAGTGCTATTGGGGGGGGCTCCTCCTACGAGCAGTACTTC. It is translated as CSAIGGGSSYEQYF.

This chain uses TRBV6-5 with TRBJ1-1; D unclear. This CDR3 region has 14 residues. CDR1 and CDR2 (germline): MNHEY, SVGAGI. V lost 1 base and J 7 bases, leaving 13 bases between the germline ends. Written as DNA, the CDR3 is TGTGCCAGCAGTTACTTGTACGGGAAGTATGAAGCTTTCTTT. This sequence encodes CASSYLYGKYEAFF.

The CDR3 protein is CASSQGRGVERYEQFF. CDR3 DNA sequence: TGTGCCAGCAGCCAAGGGAGGGGGGTCGAACGGTATGAGCAGTTCTTC. The chain carries TRBV3-1 and TRBJ2-1; D is tentatively TRBD1 or TRBD2 (6 bases each). V shed 1 base and J shed 8 bases, with 18 bases lying between them. The CDR3 runs 16 residues. CDR1 LGHDT and CDR2 YNNKEL come from the germline V gene (reference sequence).

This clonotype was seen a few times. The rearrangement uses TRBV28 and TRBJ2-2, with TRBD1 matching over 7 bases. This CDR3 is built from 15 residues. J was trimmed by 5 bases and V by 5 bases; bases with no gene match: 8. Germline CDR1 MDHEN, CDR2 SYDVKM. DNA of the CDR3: TGTGCCAGCAGTCACAGGGGTTTTCTGACCGGGGAGCTGTTTTTT. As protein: CASSHRGFLTGELFF.

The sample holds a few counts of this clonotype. As DNA, the CDR3 is TGTGCCAGCAGTGATGACTACAATGAGCAGTTCTTC. Its translation: CASSDDYNEQFF. The rearrangement uses TRBV2 and TRBJ2-1; D is unclear. There are 12 residues in the CDR3. Looked up from germline, CDR1 is SNHLY and CDR2 is FYNNEI. Deletions cut 3 bases from V and 3 bases from J, with 3 bases between. The full variable domain, rest sourced from reference TRBV2 and TRBJ2-1, is EPEVTQTPSHQVTQMGQEVILRCVPISNHLYFYWYRQILGQKVEFLVSFYNNEISEKSEIFDDQFSVERPDGSNFTLKIRSTKLEDSAMYFCASSDDYNEQFFGPGTRLTVL.

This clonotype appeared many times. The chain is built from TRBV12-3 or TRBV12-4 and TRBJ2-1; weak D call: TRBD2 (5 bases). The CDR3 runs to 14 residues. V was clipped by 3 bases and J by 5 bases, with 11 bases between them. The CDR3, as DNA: TGTGCCAGCAGTTTTCCGGGATCCCACAATGAGCAGTTCTTC. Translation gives CASSFPGSHNEQFF.

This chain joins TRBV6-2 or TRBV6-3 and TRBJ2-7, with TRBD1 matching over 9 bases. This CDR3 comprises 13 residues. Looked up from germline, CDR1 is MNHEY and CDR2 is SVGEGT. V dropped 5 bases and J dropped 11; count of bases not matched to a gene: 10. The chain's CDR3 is CASSIDGQGLEYF. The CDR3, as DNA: TGTGCCAGCAGTATTGACGGACAGGGGTTGGAGTACTTC.

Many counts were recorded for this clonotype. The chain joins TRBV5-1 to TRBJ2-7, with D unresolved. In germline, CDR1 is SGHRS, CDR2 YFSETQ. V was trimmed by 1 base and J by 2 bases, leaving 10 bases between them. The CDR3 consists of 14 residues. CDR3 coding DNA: TGCGCCAGCAGCTTGAAATCTTCAACCTACGAGCAGTACTTC. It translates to CASSLKSSTYEQYF.

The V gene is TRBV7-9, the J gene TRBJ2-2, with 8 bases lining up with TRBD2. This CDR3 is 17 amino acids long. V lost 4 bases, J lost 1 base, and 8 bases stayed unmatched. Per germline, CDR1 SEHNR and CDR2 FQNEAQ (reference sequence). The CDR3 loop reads CASSSTTSGLNTGELFF. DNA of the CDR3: TGTGCCAGCAGCTCCACTACTAGCGGCCTGAACACCGGGGAGCTGTTTTTT.

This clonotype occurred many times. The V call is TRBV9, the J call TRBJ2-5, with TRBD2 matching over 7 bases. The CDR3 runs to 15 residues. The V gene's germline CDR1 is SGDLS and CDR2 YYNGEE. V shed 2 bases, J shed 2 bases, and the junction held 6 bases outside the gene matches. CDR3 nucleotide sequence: TGTGCCAGCAGCGTTGCCGGGGGGTTACAAGAGACCCAGTACTTC. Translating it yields CASSVAGGLQETQYF. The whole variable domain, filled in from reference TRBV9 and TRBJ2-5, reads DSGVTQTPKHLITATGQRVTLRCSPRSGDLSVYWYQQSLDQGLQFLIQYYNGEERAKGNILERFSAQQFPDLHSELNLSSLELGDSALYFCASSVAGGLQETQYFGPGTRLLVL.